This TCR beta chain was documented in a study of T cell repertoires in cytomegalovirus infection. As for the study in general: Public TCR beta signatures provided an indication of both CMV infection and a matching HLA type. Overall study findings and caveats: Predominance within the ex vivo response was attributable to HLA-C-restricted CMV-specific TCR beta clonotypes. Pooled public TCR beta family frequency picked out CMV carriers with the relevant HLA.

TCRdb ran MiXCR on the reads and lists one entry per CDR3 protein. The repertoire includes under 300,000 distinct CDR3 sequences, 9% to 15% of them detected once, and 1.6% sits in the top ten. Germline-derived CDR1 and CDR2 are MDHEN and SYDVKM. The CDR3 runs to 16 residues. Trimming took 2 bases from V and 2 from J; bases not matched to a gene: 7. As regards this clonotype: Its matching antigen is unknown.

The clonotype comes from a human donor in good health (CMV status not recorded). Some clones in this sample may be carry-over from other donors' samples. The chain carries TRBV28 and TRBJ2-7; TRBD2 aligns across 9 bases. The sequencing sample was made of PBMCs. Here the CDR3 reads CASSLAGGGSTYEQYF. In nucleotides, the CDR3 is TGTGCCAGCAGTTTAGCGGGAGGGGGGTCCACCTACGAGCAGTACTTC.